This T cell receptor beta chain appears in the sequencing data of a study of cytomegalovirus exposure and HLA in healthy donors. Study-level points and caveats: The classifier, whose performance was assessed in both the original and validation cohorts, reportedly diagnosed cytomegalovirus status with high specificity and sensitivity. Sequencing probably produced one cluster of sequence variants that were highly shared.

The PCR ran on 60 Vbeta and 13 Jbeta primers. Original data processing: About 11 million shared chains were among the 60 million to 80 million unique TCR beta chains that a later analysis counted. Generated by immunoSEQ multiplex PCR, the TCRdb table keeps only in-frame clones and is missing some. D and trimming were read from the DNA, whereas the V and J calls and clone size are those reported in that table. Among under 150,000 clones listed, roughly 80% were seen once. As concerns this clone: Its specificity is not known.

The CDR3 covers 15 residues. V was shortened by 0 bases and J by 5 bases, with 14 bases between the two germline ends. From germline, CDR1 is SGHDT and CDR2 YYEEEE. Sequenced material: PBMCs. J is TRBJ2-5 and V is TRBV5-6, with a weak D call TRBD1 (7 bases). This TCR was sampled from a woman aged 40 to 50 in good health and CMV-seronegative. CDR3 DNA sequence: TGTGCCAGCAGCTTGGCGGCAGGGGGAGGTGAGACCCAGTACTTC. As protein: CASSLAAGGGETQYF.